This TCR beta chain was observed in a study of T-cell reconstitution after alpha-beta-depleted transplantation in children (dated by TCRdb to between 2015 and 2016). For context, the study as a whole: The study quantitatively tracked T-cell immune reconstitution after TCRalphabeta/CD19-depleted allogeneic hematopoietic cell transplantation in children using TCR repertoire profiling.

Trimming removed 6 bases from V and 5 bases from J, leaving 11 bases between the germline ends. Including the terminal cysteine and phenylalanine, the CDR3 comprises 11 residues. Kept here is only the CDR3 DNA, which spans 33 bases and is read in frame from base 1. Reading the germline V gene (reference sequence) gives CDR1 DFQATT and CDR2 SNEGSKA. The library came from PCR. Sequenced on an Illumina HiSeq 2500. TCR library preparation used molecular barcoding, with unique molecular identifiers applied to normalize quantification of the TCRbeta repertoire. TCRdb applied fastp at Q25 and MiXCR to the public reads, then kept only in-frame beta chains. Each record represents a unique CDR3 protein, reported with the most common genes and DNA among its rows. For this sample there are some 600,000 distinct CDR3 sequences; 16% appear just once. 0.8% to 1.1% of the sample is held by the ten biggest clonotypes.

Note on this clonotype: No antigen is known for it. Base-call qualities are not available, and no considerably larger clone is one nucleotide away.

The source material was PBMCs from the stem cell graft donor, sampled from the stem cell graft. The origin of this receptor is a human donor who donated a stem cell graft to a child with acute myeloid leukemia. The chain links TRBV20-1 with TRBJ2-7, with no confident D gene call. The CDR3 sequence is CSARTKHEQYF. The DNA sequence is TGCAGTGCCCGGACGAAACACGAGCAGTACTTC.